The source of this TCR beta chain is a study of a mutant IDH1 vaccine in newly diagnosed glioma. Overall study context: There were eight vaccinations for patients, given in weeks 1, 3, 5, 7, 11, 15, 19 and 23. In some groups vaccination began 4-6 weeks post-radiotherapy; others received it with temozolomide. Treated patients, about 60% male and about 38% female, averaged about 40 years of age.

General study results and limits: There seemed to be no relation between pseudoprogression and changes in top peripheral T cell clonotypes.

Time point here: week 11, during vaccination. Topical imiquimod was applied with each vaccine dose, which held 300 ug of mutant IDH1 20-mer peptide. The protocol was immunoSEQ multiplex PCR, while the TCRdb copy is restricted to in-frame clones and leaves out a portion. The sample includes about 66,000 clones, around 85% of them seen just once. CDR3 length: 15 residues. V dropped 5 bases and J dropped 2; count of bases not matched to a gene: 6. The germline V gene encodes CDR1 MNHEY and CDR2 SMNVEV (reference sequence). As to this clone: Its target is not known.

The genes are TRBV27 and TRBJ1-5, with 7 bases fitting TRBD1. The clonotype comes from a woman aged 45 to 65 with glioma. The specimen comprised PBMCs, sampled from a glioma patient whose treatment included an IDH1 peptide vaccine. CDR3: CASSLRQGGNQPQHF. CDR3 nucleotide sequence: TGTGCCAGCAGTCTAAGACAGGGTGGCAATCAGCCCCAGCATTTT.